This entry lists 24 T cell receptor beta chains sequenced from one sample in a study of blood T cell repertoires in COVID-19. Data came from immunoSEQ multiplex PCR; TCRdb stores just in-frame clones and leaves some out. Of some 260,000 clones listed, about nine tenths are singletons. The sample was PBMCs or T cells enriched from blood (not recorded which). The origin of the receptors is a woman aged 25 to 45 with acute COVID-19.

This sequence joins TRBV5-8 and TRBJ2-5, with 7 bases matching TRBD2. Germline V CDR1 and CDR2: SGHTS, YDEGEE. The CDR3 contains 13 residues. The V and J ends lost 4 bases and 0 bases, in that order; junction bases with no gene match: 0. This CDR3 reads CASSAGDQETQYF. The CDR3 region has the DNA TGTGCCAGCAGCGCGGGGGACCAAGAGACCCAGTACTTC.

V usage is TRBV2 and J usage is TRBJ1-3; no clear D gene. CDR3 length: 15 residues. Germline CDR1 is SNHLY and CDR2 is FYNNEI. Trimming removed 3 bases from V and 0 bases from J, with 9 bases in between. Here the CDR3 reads CASSDGRISGNTIYF. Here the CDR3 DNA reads TGTGCCAGCAGTGACGGGAGGATCTCTGGAAACACCATATATTTT.

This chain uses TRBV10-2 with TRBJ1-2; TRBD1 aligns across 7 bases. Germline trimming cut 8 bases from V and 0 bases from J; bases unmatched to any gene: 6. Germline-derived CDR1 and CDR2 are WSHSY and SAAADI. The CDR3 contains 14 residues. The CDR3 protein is CASSWDSSNYGYTF. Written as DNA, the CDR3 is TGCGCCAGCTCCTGGGACAGCTCTAACTATGGCTACACCTTC.

The CDR3: CASSRGTSGVSETQYF. Written as DNA, the CDR3 is TGCGCCAGCAGCCGTGGGACTAGCGGAGTATCAGAGACCCAGTACTTC. This rearrangement joins TRBV5-1 to TRBJ2-5, with TRBD2 matching 11 bases. There are 16 residues in the CDR3. The germline V gene has CDR1 SGHRS and CDR2 YFSETQ. The ends lost 4 bases at V and 4 bases at J; junction bases unmatched: 9. Using reference TRBV5-1 and TRBJ2-5 for the parts outside the CDR3, the full variable domain is KAGVTQTPRYLIKTRGQQVTLSCSPISGHRSVSWYQQTPGQGLQFLFEYFSETQRNKGNFPGRFSGRQFSNSRSEMNVSTLELGDSALYLCASSRGTSGVSETQYFGPGTRLLVL.

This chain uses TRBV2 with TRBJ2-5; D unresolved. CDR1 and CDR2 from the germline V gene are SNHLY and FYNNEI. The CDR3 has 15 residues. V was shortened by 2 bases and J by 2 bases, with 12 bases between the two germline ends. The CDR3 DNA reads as TGTGCCAGCAGTGAAAGTAGAACAGCTCAAGAGACCCAGTACTTC. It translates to CASSESRTAQETQYF.

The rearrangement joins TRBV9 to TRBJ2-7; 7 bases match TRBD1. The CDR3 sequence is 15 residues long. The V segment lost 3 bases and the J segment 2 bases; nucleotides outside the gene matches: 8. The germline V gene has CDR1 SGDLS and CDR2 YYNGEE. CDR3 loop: CASSARTGGTYEQYF. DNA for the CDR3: TGTGCCAGCAGCGCACGGACAGGAGGAACCTACGAGCAGTACTTC.

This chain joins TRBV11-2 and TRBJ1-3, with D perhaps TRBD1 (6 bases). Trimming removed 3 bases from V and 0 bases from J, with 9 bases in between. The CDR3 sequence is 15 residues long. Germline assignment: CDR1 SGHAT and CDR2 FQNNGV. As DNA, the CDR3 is TGTGCCAGCAGCTTTCAGGGGTACTCTGGAAACACCATATATTTT. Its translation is CASSFQGYSGNTIYF.

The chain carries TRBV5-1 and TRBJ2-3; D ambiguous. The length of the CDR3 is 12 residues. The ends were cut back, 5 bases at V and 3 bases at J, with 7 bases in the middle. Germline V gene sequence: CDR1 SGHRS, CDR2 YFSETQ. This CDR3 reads CASRAATDTQYF. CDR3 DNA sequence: TGCGCCAGCAGGGCGGCTACAGATACGCAGTATTTT. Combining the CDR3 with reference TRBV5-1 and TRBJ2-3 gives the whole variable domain KAGVTQTPRYLIKTRGQQVTLSCSPISGHRSVSWYQQTPGQGLQFLFEYFSETQRNKGNFPGRFSGRQFSNSRSEMNVSTLELGDSALYLCASRAATDTQYFGPGTRLTVL.

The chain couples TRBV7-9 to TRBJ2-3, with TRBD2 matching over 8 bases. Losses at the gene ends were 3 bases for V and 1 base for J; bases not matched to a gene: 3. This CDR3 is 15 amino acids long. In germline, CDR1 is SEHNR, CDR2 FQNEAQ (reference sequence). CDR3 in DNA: TGTGCCAGCAGCTTTGAAGCGGGGGGCACAGATACGCAGTATTTT. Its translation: CASSFEAGGTDTQYF.

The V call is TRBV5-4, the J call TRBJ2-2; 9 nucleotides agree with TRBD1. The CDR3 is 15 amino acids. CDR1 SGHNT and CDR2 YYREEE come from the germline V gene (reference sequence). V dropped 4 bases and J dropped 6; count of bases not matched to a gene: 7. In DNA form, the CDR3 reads TGTGCCAGCAGCAAGGGACAGGGTACGGCCGGGGAGCTGTTTTTT. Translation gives CASSKGQGTAGELFF.

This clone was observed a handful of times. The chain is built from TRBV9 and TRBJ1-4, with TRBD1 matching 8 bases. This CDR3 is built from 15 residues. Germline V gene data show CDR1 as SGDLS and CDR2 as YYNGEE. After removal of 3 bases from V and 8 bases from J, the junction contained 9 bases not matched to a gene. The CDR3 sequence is CASSAGDRLIEKLFF. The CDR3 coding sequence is TGTGCCAGCAGCGCCGGGGACAGGCTGATCGAAAAACTGTTTTTT.

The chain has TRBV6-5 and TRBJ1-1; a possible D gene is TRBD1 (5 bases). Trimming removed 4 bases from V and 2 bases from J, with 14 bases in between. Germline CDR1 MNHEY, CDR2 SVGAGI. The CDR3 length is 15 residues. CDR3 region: CASSSGGAPNTEAFF. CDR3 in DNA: TGTGCCAGCAGTTCCGGAGGGGCACCTAACACTGAAGCTTTCTTT.

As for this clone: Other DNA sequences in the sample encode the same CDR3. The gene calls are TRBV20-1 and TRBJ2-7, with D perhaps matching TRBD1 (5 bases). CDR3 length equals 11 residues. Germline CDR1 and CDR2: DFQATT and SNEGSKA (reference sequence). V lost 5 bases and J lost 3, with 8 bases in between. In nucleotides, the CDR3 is TGCAGTGCTCCCGACAGCTACGAGCAGTACTTC. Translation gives CSAPDSYEQYF.

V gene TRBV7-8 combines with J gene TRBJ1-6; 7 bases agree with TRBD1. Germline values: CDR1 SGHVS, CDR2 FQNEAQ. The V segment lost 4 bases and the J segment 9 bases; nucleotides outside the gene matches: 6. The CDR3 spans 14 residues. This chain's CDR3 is CASSSRDRFSPLHF. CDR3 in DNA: TGTGCCAGCAGCTCCCGGGACAGATTTTCACCCCTCCACTTT.

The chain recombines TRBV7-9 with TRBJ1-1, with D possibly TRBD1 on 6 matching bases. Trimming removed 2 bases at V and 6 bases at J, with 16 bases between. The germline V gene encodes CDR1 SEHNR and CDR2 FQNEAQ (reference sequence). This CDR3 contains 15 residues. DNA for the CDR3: TGTGCCAGCAGCTTACCCGAGGGACACTCGTCTGAAGCTTTCTTT. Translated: CASSLPEGHSSEAFF.

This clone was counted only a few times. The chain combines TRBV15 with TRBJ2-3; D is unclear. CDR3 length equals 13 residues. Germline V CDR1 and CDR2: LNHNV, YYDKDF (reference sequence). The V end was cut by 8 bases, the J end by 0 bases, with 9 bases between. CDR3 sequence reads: CATLSSSTDTQYF. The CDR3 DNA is TGTGCCACCCTAAGTTCTAGCACAGATACGCAGTATTTT.

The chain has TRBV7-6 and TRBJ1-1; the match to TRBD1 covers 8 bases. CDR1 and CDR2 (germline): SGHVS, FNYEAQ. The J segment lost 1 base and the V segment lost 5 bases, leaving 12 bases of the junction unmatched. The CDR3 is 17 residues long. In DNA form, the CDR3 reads TGTGCCAGCAGCCTCGGACAGGGAAAGGATCAGAACACTGAAGCTTTCTTT. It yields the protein CASSLGQGKDQNTEAFF.

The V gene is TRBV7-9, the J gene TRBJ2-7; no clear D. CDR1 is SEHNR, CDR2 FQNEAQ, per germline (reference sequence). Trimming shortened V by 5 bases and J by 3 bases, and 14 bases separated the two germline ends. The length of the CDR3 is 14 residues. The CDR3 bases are TGTGCCAGCAGCCCGGTTGACACCCGCTACGAGCAGTACTTC. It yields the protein CASSPVDTRYEQYF.

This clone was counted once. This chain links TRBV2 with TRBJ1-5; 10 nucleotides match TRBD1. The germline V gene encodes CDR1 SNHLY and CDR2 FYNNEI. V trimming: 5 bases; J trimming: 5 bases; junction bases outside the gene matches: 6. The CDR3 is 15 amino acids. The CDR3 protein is CASSLRDRGDQPQHF. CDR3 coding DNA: TGTGCCAGCAGTCTCCGGGACAGGGGTGATCAGCCCCAGCATTTT.

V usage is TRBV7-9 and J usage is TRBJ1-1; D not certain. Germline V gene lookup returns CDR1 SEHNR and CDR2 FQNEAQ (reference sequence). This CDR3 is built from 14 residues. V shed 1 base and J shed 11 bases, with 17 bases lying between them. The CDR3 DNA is TGTGCCAGCAGCTTAGATATGTCGACGGAGAATGCTTTCTTT. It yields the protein CASSLDMSTENAFF.

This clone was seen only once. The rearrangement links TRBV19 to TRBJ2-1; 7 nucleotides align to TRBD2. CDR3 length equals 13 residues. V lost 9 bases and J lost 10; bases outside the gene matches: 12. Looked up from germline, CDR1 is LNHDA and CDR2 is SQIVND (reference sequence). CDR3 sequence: CASGTQPGLEQFF. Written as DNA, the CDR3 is TGTGCCAGCGGTACTCAACCGGGACTAGAGCAGTTCTTC.

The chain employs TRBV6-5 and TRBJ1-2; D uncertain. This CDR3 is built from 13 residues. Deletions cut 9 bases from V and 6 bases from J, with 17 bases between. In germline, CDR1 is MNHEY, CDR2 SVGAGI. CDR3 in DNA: TGTGCCAGTTCGGCTGCCAGGCATGATGGCTACACCTTC. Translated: CASSAARHDGYTF.

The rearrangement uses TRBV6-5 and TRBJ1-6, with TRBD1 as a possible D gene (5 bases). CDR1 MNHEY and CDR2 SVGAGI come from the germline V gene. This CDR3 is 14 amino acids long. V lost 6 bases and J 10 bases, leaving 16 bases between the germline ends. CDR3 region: CASSNGGGGSPLHF. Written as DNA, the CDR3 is TGTGCCAGCAGCAACGGGGGGGGTGGATCACCCCTCCACTTT.

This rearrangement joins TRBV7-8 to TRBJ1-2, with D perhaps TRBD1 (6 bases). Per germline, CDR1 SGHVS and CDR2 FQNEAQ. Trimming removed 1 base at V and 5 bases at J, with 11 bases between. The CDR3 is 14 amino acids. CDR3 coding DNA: TGTGCCAGCAGCTTAGGCAGGGGTGGATATGGCTACACCTTC. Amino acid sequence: CASSLGRGGYGYTF.